The 29 T cell receptor beta chains below all came from one sample that was sequenced in a study of cytomegalovirus exposure and HLA in healthy donors (dated by TCRdb to the late 2010s). Libraries were constructed by the immunoSEQ multiplex PCR assay. A mixture of 60 forward primers for TCR Vbeta segments and 13 reverse primers for TCR Jbeta segments was used in the multiplex PCR. TCRdb provides this immuneACCESS table in a form limited to in-frame rearrangements. Some clones are lacking; in checked studies, under half of them reflect an unresolved V gene, and why the rest are absent is not known. This sample lists 65,000 to 90,000 clones; over 60% were detected once. The biggest ten clones account for around 3.9% of the sample. Sequences were obtained from PBMCs. The origin of the receptors is a man aged 55 to 70 in good health and CMV-seronegative.

The chain uses TRBV6-5 and TRBJ1-1; D uncertain. V lost 0 bases and J 1 base, leaving 6 bases between the germline ends. This CDR3 comprises 14 residues. Germline CDR1 reads MNHEY; CDR2 reads SVGAGI. The CDR3 DNA reads TGTGCCAGCAGTTACTCGGCGGGGAACACTGAAGCTTTCTTT. It encodes CASSYSAGNTEAFF.

The chain combines TRBV5-6 with TRBJ2-7; D possibly corresponds to TRBD2 (5 bases). With 4 bases removed from V and 2 bases from J, the gap between germline ends came to 13 bases. Looked up from germline, CDR1 is SGHDT and CDR2 is YYEEEE. The CDR3 is 14 residues long. CDR3: CASSRRPGTYEQYF. The CDR3 coding sequence is TGTGCCAGCAGCAGACGACCCGGGACCTACGAGCAGTACTTC. The full variable domain, in which reference TRBV5-6 and TRBJ2-7 provide the parts outside the CDR3, is DAGVTQSPTHLIKTRGQQVTLRCSPKSGHDTVSWYQQALGQGPQFIFQYYEEEERQRGNFPDRFSGHQFPNYSSELNVNALLLGDSALYLCASSRRPGTYEQYFGPGTRLTVT.

This clone occurred once. CDR3 nucleotide sequence: TGTGCCAGCAGTCCGGGACAAACCTCCTACGAGCAGTACTTC. Its translation is CASSPGQTSYEQYF. The chain is built from TRBV27 and TRBJ2-5; D is possibly TRBD1 (6 bases). The end of the DNA fits TRBJ2-7 better, so the J call may be wrong. This CDR3 contains 14 residues. Germline loops: CDR1 MNHEY, CDR2 SMNVEV (reference sequence).

V is TRBV19 and J is TRBJ1-1; a possible D gene is TRBD1 (6 bases). The CDR3 has 14 residues. Trimming removed 3 bases from V and 5 bases from J, with 13 bases in between. In germline, CDR1 is LNHDA, CDR2 SQIVND (reference sequence). CDR3 sequence (DNA): TGTGCCAGTAGTATTTCGACAGGAGGAACTGAAGCTTTCTTT. It encodes CASSISTGGTEAFF.

The chain couples TRBV7-9 to TRBJ1-2; 9 nucleotides line up with TRBD1. V trimming: 8 bases; J trimming: 4 bases; junction bases outside the gene matches: 11. The germline gives CDR1 SEHNR, CDR2 FQNEAQ (reference sequence). The CDR3 sequence is 15 residues long. The CDR3 is CASAKSQGAVYGYTF. CDR3 nucleotide sequence: TGTGCCAGCGCCAAATCACAGGGGGCTGTCTATGGCTACACCTTC. The full variable domain, in which reference TRBV7-9 and TRBJ1-2 provide the parts outside the CDR3, is DTGVSQNPRHKITKRGQNVTFRCDPISEHNRLYWYRQTLGQGPEFLTYFQNEAQLEKSRLLSDRFSAERPKGSFSTLEIQRTEQGDSAMYLCASAKSQGAVYGYTFGSGTRLTVV.

To note about this clone: The sample has other DNA sequences that encode this CDR3 too. This CDR3 is CASSLGLAGTDTQYF. The CDR3 nucleotides read TGCGCCAGCAGCTTGGGACTAGCGGGCACAGATACGCAGTATTTT. The chain is built from TRBV5-1 and TRBJ2-3, with 9 bases fitting TRBD2. This CDR3 is built from 15 residues. The trim removed 0 bases at V and 1 base at J, leaving 0 bases unmatched. Germline loops: CDR1 SGHRS, CDR2 YFSETQ.

CDR3 loop: CASGSGTDYNEQFF. The CDR3 region has the DNA TGTGCTAGTGGTTCCGGGACAGATTACAATGAGCAGTTCTTC. The chain carries TRBV12-5 and TRBJ2-1; 7 bases are a match to TRBD1. V lost 4 bases, J lost 4 bases, and 4 bases stayed unmatched. This CDR3 spans 14 amino acids. CDR1 is LGHNT, CDR2 FRNRAP, per germline. Drawing the rest from reference TRBV12-5 and TRBJ2-1, the complete variable domain is DARVTQTPRHKVTEMGQEVTMRCQPILGHNTVFWYRQTMMQGLELLAYFRNRAPLDDSGMPKDRFSAEMPDATLATLKIQPSEPRDSAVYFCASGSGTDYNEQFFGPGTRLTVL.

The chain joins TRBV7-9 to TRBJ1-5; 7 bases align to TRBD1. Germline values: CDR1 SEHNR, CDR2 FQNEAQ (reference sequence). J was trimmed by 1 base and V by 7 bases; bases with no gene match: 13. The CDR3 runs 17 residues. The CDR3 sequence: CASTRGVGDSSNQPQHF. The CDR3 nucleotides are TGTGCCAGCACCAGAGGCGTGGGGGACAGCAGCAATCAGCCCCAGCATTTT.

The J gene is TRBJ2-7, the V gene TRBV7-8; 9 positions agree with TRBD2. V lost 4 bases to trimming and J lost 2 bases; unmatched junction nucleotides: 6. Per germline, CDR1 SGHVS and CDR2 FQNEAQ. The CDR3 is 15 amino acids. This CDR3 reads CASSYLERGAYEQYF. Here the CDR3 DNA reads TGTGCCAGCAGCTACCTAGAGCGGGGGGCCTACGAGCAGTACTTC.

This clone was seen a handful of times. This chain uses TRBV30 with TRBJ1-2, with D perhaps TRBD1 (6 bases). This CDR3 spans 11 amino acids. Germline CDR1 and CDR2: GTSNPN and SVGIG (reference sequence). Trimming cost V 5 bases and J 8 bases, with 12 bases left between them. As DNA, the CDR3 is TGTGCCTGGTCTACAGGGAACGGCTACACCTTC. It translates to CAWSTGNGYTF.

The V and J genes are TRBV6-5 and TRBJ1-1; maybe TRBD1 (6 bases). Looked up from germline, CDR1 is MNHEY and CDR2 is SVGAGI. V lost 6 bases and J 11 bases, leaving 22 bases between the germline ends. The CDR3 contains 14 residues. The CDR3 region is CASRGGAESVGAFF. For the CDR3, the DNA is TGTGCCAGCAGGGGGGGGGCCGAATCGGTGGGTGCTTTCTTT.

The V gene is TRBV9, the J gene TRBJ1-4; 7 bases line up with TRBD1. CDR1 and CDR2 from the germline V gene are SGDLS and YYNGEE. With 3 bases clipped from V and 12 bases from J, the junction kept 5 bases outside the gene matches. CDR3 length equals 12 residues. The CDR3 protein is CASSDSTGQLFF. The CDR3 DNA reads as TGTGCCAGCAGCGATTCGACAGGGCAACTGTTTTTT.

This clone has more than one count but fewer than ten. The chain uses TRBV6-5 and TRBJ1-1; 9 nucleotides agree with TRBD1. The CDR3 loop spans 12 amino acids. J was trimmed by 7 bases and V by 8 bases; bases with no gene match: 5. Germline V gives CDR1 MNHEY, CDR2 SVGAGI. DNA for the CDR3: TGTGCCAGCCGGGACAGGGCTGGTGAAGCTTTCTTT. Its translation: CASRDRAGEAFF.

The chain joins TRBV10-2 to TRBJ1-3; no clear D. The CDR3 totals 15 residues. Germline CDR1 is WSHSY and CDR2 is SAAADI. V was trimmed by 2 bases and J by 1 base, leaving 9 bases between them. The CDR3 DNA reads as TGCGCCAGCAGTGAGGAGGGTAATTCTGGAAACACCATATATTTT. This codes for CASSEEGNSGNTIYF.

The V and J genes are TRBV7-8 and TRBJ2-3; D possibly corresponds to TRBD1 (6 bases). CDR1 and CDR2 (germline): SGHVS, FQNEAQ. CDR3 size: 15 residues. Trimming left V 7 bases short and J 1 base short, with 15 bases between. In DNA, the CDR3 is TGTGCCAGCACGAGTAGGGGGAAGGGCACAGATACGCAGTATTTT. This codes for CASTSRGKGTDTQYF.

The chain employs TRBV6-1 and TRBJ1-5; D is unresolved. The CDR3 totals 13 residues. CDR1 and CDR2 (germline): MNHNS, SASEGT. V lost 4 bases, J lost 0 bases, and 4 bases lay in between. The CDR3 nucleotides are TGTGCCAGCAGTGGACTTAGCAATCAGCCCCAGCATTTT. It yields the protein CASSGLSNQPQHF.

The genes are TRBV2 and TRBJ2-5, with 10 positions matching TRBD2. Trimming took 6 bases from V and 2 from J; bases not matched to a gene: 9. This CDR3 spans 16 amino acids. Per germline, CDR1 SNHLY and CDR2 FYNNEI. DNA of the CDR3: TGTGCCAGCAGCCCCGTAGCGGGGGGCACGCAAGAGACCCAGTACTTC. Translated: CASSPVAGGTQETQYF.

The chain uses TRBV7-8 and TRBJ2-7, with D possibly matching TRBD2 (6 bases). This CDR3 contains 14 residues. Germline assignment: CDR1 SGHVS and CDR2 FQNEAQ. The V end was cut by 0 bases, the J end by 5 bases, with 11 bases between. This chain's CDR3 is CASSLALWGDEQYF. For the CDR3, the DNA is TGTGCCAGCAGCTTAGCTTTGTGGGGGGACGAGCAGTACTTC.

The chain combines TRBV7-9 with TRBJ2-7; TRBD1 matches at 9 bases. The CDR3 spans 15 residues. Per germline, CDR1 SEHNR and CDR2 FQNEAQ (reference sequence). V was clipped by 1 base and J by 3 bases; unmatched bases: 4. In DNA, the CDR3 is TGTGCCAGCAGCTTAGGACCGGGACAGGGCTACGAGCAGTACTTC. Residues: CASSLGPGQGYEQYF.

This sequence joins TRBV5-6 and TRBJ2-3, with D perhaps TRBD1 (8 bases). Trimming removed 2 bases at V and 2 bases at J, with 15 bases between. Germline values: CDR1 SGHDT, CDR2 YYEEEE. The CDR3 runs to 16 residues. CDR3 protein: CASSFTGGGVTDTQYF. For the CDR3, the DNA is TGTGCCAGCAGCTTCACAGGGGGAGGGGTCACAGATACGCAGTATTTT.

This clone has a handful of counts. The chain joins TRBV19 to TRBJ2-2; 8 nucleotides match TRBD1. CDR1 and CDR2 (germline): LNHDA, SQIVND (reference sequence). V lost 6 bases to trimming and J lost 4 bases; unmatched junction nucleotides: 10. The CDR3 loop spans 16 amino acids. CDR3 amino acids: CASSSGQGAGTGELFF. CDR3 coding DNA: TGTGCCAGTAGCAGCGGGCAGGGGGCAGGCACCGGGGAGCTGTTTTTT.

This clone was picked up one time. This chain connects TRBV6-1 to TRBJ1-5; D unresolved. The CDR3 covers 14 residues. Per the germline V gene, CDR1 is MNHNS and CDR2 is SASEGT. V was cut by 4 bases and J by 0 bases, with 7 bases left in between. CDR3 residues: CASSVDYSNQPQHF. The CDR3 coding sequence is TGTGCCAGCAGTGTAGACTATAGCAATCAGCCCCAGCATTTT.

The chain uses TRBV7-9 and TRBJ2-2; TRBD2 is a possible D gene (7 bases). Trimming took 6 bases from V and 0 from J, leaving 14 bases between them. The CDR3 totals 16 residues. The germline V gene encodes CDR1 SEHNR and CDR2 FQNEAQ (reference sequence). The CDR3 region has the DNA TGTGCCAGCAGTGGCCGAGGGGGGGCGAACACCGGGGAGCTGTTTTTT. Residues: CASSGRGGANTGELFF.

The table lists this clone with a count of one. The chain joins TRBV5-1 to TRBJ2-1; 10 bases line up with TRBD1. The length of the CDR3 is 13 residues. Germline assignment: CDR1 SGHRS and CDR2 YFSETQ. After removal of 0 bases from V and 9 bases from J, the junction contained 0 bases not matched to a gene. In DNA form, the CDR3 reads TGCGCCAGCAGCTTGGGGGACAGGGGTGAGCAGTTCTTC. Translated, it gives CASSLGDRGEQFF.

This rearrangement joins TRBV19 to TRBJ2-5, with 9 bases lining up with TRBD2. This CDR3 contains 16 residues. Germline CDR1 is LNHDA and CDR2 is SQIVND (reference sequence). The ends lost 4 bases at V and 7 bases at J; junction bases unmatched: 13. As DNA, the CDR3 is TGTGCCAGTAGTACAGCGGGGGGCAGGGGGGGCTGGACCCAGTACTTC. This translates into CASSTAGGRGGWTQYF.

The rearrangement links TRBV30 to TRBJ1-2, with D hard to call. The germline V and J ends were trimmed by 3 bases and 8 bases, with 16 bases remaining between them. Germline CDR1 reads GTSNPN; CDR2 reads SVGIG (reference sequence). The CDR3 loop spans 13 amino acids. CDR3 DNA: TGTGCCTGGAGCAAGGGAAGGGCGGGGGGCTACACCTTC. Its translation: CAWSKGRAGGYTF.

This chain connects TRBV2 to TRBJ2-7, with a possible D match to TRBD1 (6 bases). The V end lost 7 bases, the J end lost 11 bases, and 15 bases lay between the germline ends. Per the germline V gene, CDR1 is SNHLY and CDR2 is FYNNEI. This CDR3 has 11 residues. CDR3 protein: CASNYQGGKYF. The CDR3 coding sequence is TGTGCCAGCAATTACCAAGGGGGAAAGTACTTC.

This chain connects TRBV9 to TRBJ2-1, with 7 nucleotides matching TRBD2. Germline CDR1 reads SGDLS; CDR2 reads YYNGEE. The trim removed 0 bases at V and 7 bases at J, leaving 7 bases unmatched. The CDR3 consists of 15 residues. The CDR3 DNA sequence: TGTGCCAGCAGCGTAGGGGGGGGTGGAGCAAATGAGCAGTTCTTC. This sequence encodes CASSVGGGGANEQFF.

V usage is TRBV9 and J usage is TRBJ1-2, with no clear D. This CDR3 has 15 amino acids. Germline lookup yields CDR1 SGDLS and CDR2 YYNGEE. Trimming took 2 bases from V and 2 from J, leaving 13 bases between them. CDR3 in DNA: TGTGCCAGCAGCGTGAGCCGAGGAGTCAACTATGGCTACACCTTC. Translating gives CASSVSRGVNYGYTF.